These T cell receptor beta chains were read from a single sample in a study of T cells after yellow fever vaccination. TCRdb redid the calling of the 5' RACE reads with MiXCR, one entry per CDR3 protein. The sample includes approximately 350,000 distinct CDR3 sequences, more than 9% of them seen just once. Material: PBMCs, obtained on the day of the first yellow fever vaccination. The receptors were gathered from a man between 18 and 29 years old who received the YFV17D yellow fever vaccine. CDR3s include the opening cysteine and the closing phenylalanine or tryptophan. D genes are given only for firm matches. Size is stated for part of the rows, as once, few or many counts, or as a class when the clone is expanded.

J gene | V gene | clone size | D gene | CDR3 length | CDR3 protein | CDR3 DNA
TRBJ2-1 | TRBV29-1 | - | - | 14 | CSVDWDSLPHEQFF | TGCAGCGTTGATTGGGACTCCCTCCCCCATGAGCAGTTCTTC
TRBJ2-5 | TRBV20-1 | few | TRBD1 | 15 | CSANHEDRAQETQYF | TGCAGTGCTAACCACGAGGACAGGGCCCAAGAGACCCAGTACTTC
TRBJ1-5 | TRBV7-2 | few | - | 13 | CASSLDEGQPQHF | TGTGCCAGCAGCTTAGATGAGGGTCAGCCCCAGCATTTT
TRBJ2-3 | TRBV5-6 | - | TRBD1 | 18 | CASSSTWDRGFGTDTQYF | TGTGCCAGCAGCTCTACGTGGGACAGGGGGTTTGGTACAGATACGCAGTATTTT
TRBJ1-5 | TRBV9 | few | - | 13 | CASSGGDYQPQHF | TGTGCCAGCAGCGGGGGGGACTATCAGCCCCAGCATTTT
TRBJ2-3 | TRBV12-3/TRBV12-4 | - | - | 13 | CASSFRLPDTQYF | TGTGCCAGCAGTTTCCGCCTCCCAGATACGCAGTATTTT
TRBJ2-5 | TRBV21-1 | - | - | 14 | CASSKEVGRETQYF | TGTGCCAGCAGCAAAGAGGTCGGACGGGAGACCCAGTACTTC
TRBJ2-6 | TRBV6-5 | - | - | 15 | CASSYTPSGANVLTF | TGTGCCAGCAGTTACACCCCCTCCGGGGCCAACGTCCTGACTTTC
TRBJ1-1 | TRBV7-9 | - | - | 14 | CASSPPGRETEAFF | TGTGCCAGCAGCCCACCGGGAAGAGAAACTGAAGCTTTCTTT
TRBJ2-5 | TRBV7-3 | - | - | 15 | CASSDRDHRQETQYF | TGTGCCAGCAGCGACCGGGACCACCGGCAAGAGACCCAGTACTTC
TRBJ2-1 | TRBV11-3 | - | - | 16 | CASSWGGARVVNEQFF | TGTGCCAGCAGCTGGGGGGGGGCCCGGGTCGTCAATGAGCAGTTCTTC
TRBJ1-2 | TRBV29-1 | - | TRBD1 | 13 | CSVAPGQGDGYTF | TGCAGCGTTGCGCCGGGACAGGGGGACGGCTACACCTTC
TRBJ1-1 | TRBV7-9 | - | - | 15 | CASSLLGGAGTEAFF | TGTGCCAGCAGCTTACTGGGGGGGGCAGGCACTGAAGCTTTCTTT
TRBJ1-1 | TRBV6-1 | once | - | 16 | CASTPAGAMHDTEAFF | TGTGCCAGCACCCCGGCGGGGGCGATGCACGACACTGAAGCTTTCTTT
TRBJ2-5 | TRBV4-2 | few | TRBD1 | 19 | CASSQEGRGGQGLFETQYF | TGTGCCAGCAGCCAAGAAGGGCGCGGGGGACAGGGGTTGTTTGAGACCCAGTACTTC
TRBJ2-5 | TRBV7-2 | many | TRBD2 | 16 | CASSITSLAGQETQYF | TGTGCCAGCAGCATAACCTCTCTAGCGGGGCAAGAGACCCAGTACTTC
TRBJ2-7 | TRBV28 | few | - | 12 | CASSFSADAPYF | TGTGCCAGCAGTTTCTCGGCGGATGCCCCCTACTTC
TRBJ1-1 | TRBV2 | - | - | 15 | CASSEYGTGNTEAFF | TGTGCCAGCAGTGAATACGGTACCGGGAACACTGAAGCTTTCTTT
TRBJ2-7 | TRBV5-1 | - | - | 14 | CASSPGVGSYEQYF | TGCGCCAGCAGCCCAGGGGTTGGGTCCTACGAGCAGTACTTC
TRBJ2-3 | TRBV6-2/TRBV6-3 | - | TRBD1 | 15 | CASSYSHRGGDTQYF | TGTGCCAGCAGTTACTCCCACAGGGGTGGAGATACGCAGTATTTT
TRBJ2-7 | TRBV7-9 | - | - | 14 | CASSNLVLNYEQYF | TGTGCCAGCAGCAACCTTGTCCTTAACTACGAGCAGTACTTC
TRBJ2-3 | TRBV12-3/TRBV12-4 | many | - | 16 | CASSPPGGPPTDTQYF | TGTGCCAGCAGTCCCCCCGGGGGGCCTCCGACAGATACGCAGTATTTT
TRBJ2-2 | TRBV19 | few | - | 13 | CASSPWDTGELFF | TGTGCCAGTAGTCCCTGGGACACCGGGGAGCTGTTTTTT
TRBJ2-3 | TRBV5-4 | few | - | 15 | CASSPPGHITDTQYF | TGTGCCAGCAGCCCGCCGGGACACATCACAGATACGCAGTATTTT
TRBJ1-2 | TRBV11-2 | - | - | 15 | CASSPRGEANYGYTF | TGTGCCAGCAGCCCGCGGGGGGAAGCTAACTATGGCTACACCTTC
TRBJ1-4 | TRBV12-3/TRBV12-4 | - | - | 19 | CASSSARERAGILEEKLFF | TGTGCCAGCAGTTCAGCACGTGAACGGGCGGGGATATTGGAAGAAAAACTGTTTTTT
TRBJ2-5 | TRBV12-3/TRBV12-4 | - | TRBD2 | 15 | CASSLGLADPETQYF | TGTGCCAGCAGCTTGGGACTAGCAGACCCCGAGACCCAGTACTTC
TRBJ2-2 | TRBV7-3 | - | - | 15 | CASSLEVSNTGELFF | TGTGCCAGCAGCTTAGAGGTTTCGAACACCGGGGAGCTGTTTTTT
TRBJ2-7 | TRBV5-1 | - | - | 19 | CASSLGWRSELAPAYEQYF | TGCGCCAGCAGCTTGGGATGGCGTTCAGAACTCGCGCCGGCCTACGAGCAGTACTTC
TRBJ1-1 | TRBV11-2 | few | - | 13 | CASSFSRAAEAFF | TGTGCCAGCAGCTTTAGCAGGGCCGCTGAAGCTTTCTTT
TRBJ2-7 | TRBV30 | few | - | 11 | CAWTGGREQYF | TGTGCCTGGACCGGGGGCCGCGAGCAGTACTTC
TRBJ1-1 | TRBV6-5 | few | - | 15 | CASSYSSSMNTEAFF | TGTGCCAGCAGTTACAGCAGCTCCATGAACACTGAAGCTTTCTTT
TRBJ1-1 | TRBV15 | - | TRBD1 | 14 | CATSRDRDPLRAFF | TGTGCCACCAGCCGGGACAGGGACCCACTAAGAGCTTTCTTT
TRBJ1-5 | TRBV7-9 | - | - | 15 | CASSLGVRSGQPQHF | TGTGCCAGCAGTCTGGGGGTAAGGTCCGGTCAGCCCCAGCATTTT
TRBJ2-1 | TRBV7-6 | few | TRBD1 | 15 | CASSSPGQEYNEQFF | TGTGCCAGCAGCTCGCCGGGACAGGAATACAATGAGCAGTTCTTC
TRBJ2-7 | TRBV5-1 | - | TRBD1 | 15 | CASSVPGQGLGEQYF | TGCGCCAGCAGCGTACCGGGACAGGGATTGGGCGAGCAGTACTTC
TRBJ2-3 | TRBV7-9 | - | TRBD2 | 16 | CASSSLGRGDTDTQYF | TGTGCCAGCAGCTCCCTCGGGCGGGGGGACACAGATACGCAGTATTTT
TRBJ2-3 | TRBV25-1 | few | TRBD2 | 16 | CASMERGSSSTDTQYF | TGTGCCAGCATGGAGCGGGGGTCTTCTAGCACAGATACGCAGTATTTT
TRBJ2-1 | TRBV20-1 | - | TRBD2 | 17 | CSARVVERGGPSNEQFF | TGCAGTGCTAGAGTAGTGGAGCGGGGGGGCCCCTCCAATGAGCAGTTCTTC
TRBJ2-5 | TRBV10-3 | few | TRBD2 | 15 | CAISEGTSGQETQYF | TGTGCCATCAGTGAGGGGACTAGCGGGCAAGAGACCCAGTACTTC
TRBJ2-1 | TRBV5-1 | few | TRBD2 | 16 | CASSFLAGEMYNEQFF | TGCGCCAGCAGCTTTTTAGCGGGGGAGATGTACAATGAGCAGTTCTTC
TRBJ2-6 | TRBV7-9 | - | - | 17 | CASSLDTGLSGANVLTF | TGTGCCAGCAGCTTAGATACAGGGCTCTCTGGGGCCAACGTCCTGACTTTC
TRBJ1-3 | TRBV6-5 | few | - | 15 | CASSYSTVSGNTIYF | TGTGCCAGCAGTTACTCGACAGTCTCTGGAAACACCATATATTTT
TRBJ2-5 | TRBV21-1 | few | - | 12 | CASRDDQETQYF | TGTGCCAGCCGGGACGATCAAGAGACCCAGTACTTC
TRBJ1-3 | TRBV12-3/TRBV12-4 | many | - | 14 | CASSLRQSGNTIYF | TGTGCCAGCAGTTTAAGACAATCTGGAAACACCATATATTTT
TRBJ2-1 | TRBV7-8 | - | TRBD1 | 15 | CASSSGTGYYNEQFF | TGTGCCAGCAGCTCTGGGACAGGGTACTACAATGAGCAGTTCTTC
TRBJ2-1 | TRBV6-5 | - | TRBD1 | 17 | CASSLHGTGTPYNEQFF | TGTGCCAGCAGTCTACACGGGACAGGGACACCTTACAATGAGCAGTTCTTC
TRBJ2-1 | TRBV5-1 | - | TRBD1 | 14 | CASSETGVGNEQFF | TGCGCCAGCAGCGAGACAGGGGTAGGCAATGAGCAGTTCTTC
TRBJ2-3 | TRBV24-1 | - | TRBD2 | 18 | CATSDPRAREGLTDTQYF | TGTGCCACCAGTGATCCTCGGGCCAGGGAGGGACTCACAGATACGCAGTATTTT
TRBJ1-1 | TRBV19 | - | - | 13 | CASSIEGNTEAFF | TGTGCCAGTAGTATTGAGGGAAACACTGAAGCTTTCTTT
TRBJ2-7 | TRBV7-2 | - | - | 16 | CASSPNSVGVSYEQYF | TGTGCCAGCAGCCCCAATTCCGTGGGGGTCTCCTACGAGCAGTACTTC
TRBJ1-4 | TRBV7-9 | few | - | 13 | CASSLSEEEKLFF | TGTGCCAGCAGCTTATCGGAAGAAGAAAAACTGTTTTTT
TRBJ2-3 | TRBV18 | - | TRBD1 | 16 | CASSPGTGRNTDTQYF | TGTGCCAGCTCACCAGGGACAGGGAGGAACACAGATACGCAGTATTTT